Following are 13 T cell receptor beta chains from one sample sequenced in a study of T cell responses to AZD1222 COVID-19 vaccine. Produced via immunoSEQ multiplex PCR; TCRdb's table is partial and in-frame only. The sample lists some 96,000 clones; about 88% were seen once. Sequenced material: peripheral blood, taken 28 days after the second AZD1222 dose. All receptors come from an adult who received the AZD1222 COVID-19 vaccine.

This rearrangement joins TRBV5-8 to TRBJ2-1; 13 positions agree with TRBD2. Trimming took 5 bases from V and 9 from J; bases not matched to a gene: 11. There are 16 residues in the CDR3. CDR1 is SGHTS and CDR2 is YDEGEE in the germline V gene. The CDR3 nucleotides are TGTGCCAGCAGTCGAGGACTAGCGGGAGACCTACTTGAGCAGTTCTTC. This translates into CASSRGLAGDLLEQFF.

This clone was recorded only once. V is TRBV2 and J is TRBJ1-3; D gene unclear. Trimming removed 5 bases from V and 2 bases from J, with 7 bases in between. Looked up from germline, CDR1 is SNHLY and CDR2 is FYNNEI. The CDR3 has 13 amino acids. The CDR3 sequence is CASSLGAGNTIYF. The DNA for the CDR3 is TGTGCCAGCAGTCTCGGCGCTGGAAACACCATATATTTT.

V is TRBV6-5 and J is TRBJ1-1, with unresolved D. This CDR3 comprises 15 residues. V gave up 2 bases and J gave up 5 bases, with 15 bases separating them. Per germline, CDR1 MNHEY and CDR2 SVGAGI. The DNA for the CDR3 is TGTGCCAGCAGTTACCTTGGGGTCATTGGGACTGAAGCTTTCTTT. This codes for CASSYLGVIGTEAFF.

The V call is TRBV5-1, the J call TRBJ2-3; D is perhaps TRBD1 (6 bases). The CDR3 is made up of 15 amino acids. Per germline, CDR1 SGHRS and CDR2 YFSETQ. The V and J ends lost 4 bases and 3 bases respectively, with 15 bases between them. The CDR3 reads CASSPRTAETDTQYF. The CDR3 nucleotides are TGCGCCAGCAGCCCTAGGACAGCAGAGACAGATACGCAGTATTTT.

The J gene is TRBJ2-6, the V gene TRBV7-9; D perhaps matches TRBD1 (5 bases). The length of the CDR3 is 16 residues. Trimming took off 5 bases at V and 4 bases at J, with 15 bases between the two ends. Germline-derived CDR1 and CDR2 are SEHNR and FQNEAQ (reference sequence). CDR3 protein: CASSIQWGAGANVLTF. The CDR3 DNA reads TGTGCCAGCAGCATCCAGTGGGGCGCCGGGGCCAACGTCCTGACTTTC.

The chain joins TRBV6-1 to TRBJ2-7; no definite D call. From germline, CDR1 is MNHNS and CDR2 SASEGT. Trimming removed 2 bases at V and 2 bases at J, with 13 bases between. The CDR3 contains 15 residues. CDR3 region: CASSEPQPPPYEQYF. CDR3 sequence (DNA): TGTGCCAGCAGTGAACCCCAACCCCCACCCTACGAGCAGTACTTC.

V and J are TRBV5-1 and TRBJ2-5; 11 bases are shared with TRBD1. Germline CDR1 is SGHRS and CDR2 is YFSETQ. V dropped 3 bases and J dropped 4; count of bases not matched to a gene: 8. There are 16 residues in the CDR3. The CDR3 DNA reads TGCGCCAGCAGCTCCGGACGGACAGGGGGCGGAGAGACCCAGTACTTC. Translation: CASSSGRTGGGETQYF.

The rearrangement links TRBV18 to TRBJ1-4; the D is unclear. V was pared by 1 base and J by 8 bases, with 8 bases between. This CDR3 contains 13 residues. From germline, CDR1 is KGHSH and CDR2 LQKENI. The CDR3 loop reads CASSPQGIEKLFF. CDR3 sequence (DNA): TGTGCCAGCTCACCACAGGGTATCGAAAAACTGTTTTTT.

J is TRBJ1-4 and V is TRBV6-1; D is unclear. CDR3 size: 15 residues. V was trimmed by 2 bases and J by 2 bases, leaving 9 bases between them. Germline assignment: CDR1 MNHNS and CDR2 SASEGT. The CDR3 nucleotides read TGTGCCAGCAGTGAAAAGGTGACTACTAATGAAAAACTGTTTTTT. The encoded protein is CASSEKVTTNEKLFF.

This clone is medium-sized (0.01 to 0.1%) by share. Other DNA sequences in this sample translate to the same CDR3. The chain carries TRBV20-1 and TRBJ2-1; D might be TRBD1 (5 bases). Germline assignment: CDR1 DFQATT and CDR2 SNEGSKA (reference sequence). V lost 5 bases and J lost 10, with 12 bases in between. This CDR3 is built from 11 residues. For the CDR3, the DNA is TGCAGTGCTGGAACCCAGGGCGAGCAGTTCTTC. Translation gives CSAGTQGEQFF.

The chain couples TRBV27 to TRBJ1-2; D possibly corresponds to TRBD1 (5 bases). The CDR3 consists of 15 residues. Germline-derived CDR1 and CDR2 are MNHEY and SMNVEV (reference sequence). V lost 7 bases and J lost 5, with 20 bases in between. CDR3 nucleotides: TGTGCCAGCACCAAATGGGGGGGAGGCTTTTATGGCTACACCTTC. Translation gives CASTKWGGGFYGYTF.

The chain uses TRBV7-2 and TRBJ2-5; no clear D gene. V gave up 1 base and J gave up 5 bases, with 14 bases separating them. The CDR3 runs to 15 residues. Germline V lookup: CDR1 SGHTA, CDR2 FQGNSA. This CDR3 reads CASSLVYALGETQYF. CDR3 sequence (DNA): TGTGCCAGCAGCTTAGTTTACGCCTTGGGGGAGACCCAGTACTTC.

This clone was seen more than once but under ten times. This sequence joins TRBV19 and TRBJ1-1; 8 bases match TRBD1. This CDR3 is built from 14 residues. Germline values: CDR1 LNHDA, CDR2 SQIVND (reference sequence). The V and J ends lost 4 bases and 0 bases, in that order; junction bases with no gene match: 1. CDR3 bases: TGTGCCAGTAGTAGGACAGGGCTGAACACTGAAGCTTTCTTT. This codes for CASSRTGLNTEAFF.